The 28 T cell receptor beta chains given below trace back to one sample, sequenced in a study of PD-1 blockade in mismatch repair-deficient tumors. Measured with immunoSEQ multiplex PCR; TCRdb has only the in-frame clones, and not every one. The data contain roughly 45,000 clones, 77% of them singletons. Sample: PBMCs, taken before pembrolizumab treatment. Receptor source: an adult with mismatch repair-deficient cancer.

J is TRBJ2-3 and V is TRBV30; D remains ambiguous. The CDR3 loop spans 14 amino acids. The ends were cut back, 6 bases at V and 1 base at J, with 14 bases in the middle. Looked up from germline, CDR1 is GTSNPN and CDR2 is SVGIG (reference sequence). The CDR3 bases are TGTGCCTGTTACGCCGAACCCCGCACAGATACGCAGTATTTT. This codes for CACYAEPRTDTQYF.

This clone was seen only once. This chain uses TRBV5-8 with TRBJ2-1; 7 positions match TRBD2. The CDR3 has 15 amino acids. The germline CDR1 and CDR2 sequences are SGHTS and YDEGEE. V shed 4 bases, J shed 9 bases, and the junction held 13 bases outside the gene matches. This chain's CDR3 is CASSGRLGLVFEQFF. CDR3 bases: TGTGCCAGCAGCGGGCGACTCGGACTAGTGTTTGAGCAGTTCTTC.

This rearrangement joins TRBV20-1 to TRBJ1-2, with D uncertain. This CDR3 comprises 11 residues. In germline, CDR1 is DFQATT, CDR2 SNEGSKA (reference sequence). V was cut by 5 bases and J by 4 bases, with 8 bases left in between. CDR3 nucleotides: TGCAGTGCTCAAATTAGCTATGGCTACACCTTC. This encodes CSAQISYGYTF.

This chain uses TRBV5-6 with TRBJ2-5; maybe TRBD1 (6 bases). V was clipped by 3 bases and J by 1 base, with 22 bases between them. Germline V gives CDR1 SGHDT, CDR2 YYEEEE. The CDR3 runs 18 residues. CDR3 bases: TGTGCCAGCAGCTCCATGACCCTCACTACAGGGCCCCAAGAGACCCAGTACTTC. Protein product: CASSSMTLTTGPQETQYF.

V gene TRBV27 combines with J gene TRBJ2-2; possibly TRBD1 for D (6 bases). Germline CDR1 is MNHEY and CDR2 is SMNVEV (reference sequence). CDR3 length equals 15 residues. Trimming removed 2 bases at V and 2 bases at J, with 9 bases between. The CDR3 protein is CASSLRGSNTGELFF. CDR3 nucleotide sequence: TGTGCCAGCAGTTTAAGGGGGAGCAACACCGGGGAGCTGTTTTTT.

This clone came up once. V and J are TRBV7-3 and TRBJ2-6; weak D call: TRBD2 (5 bases). With 5 bases removed from V and 4 bases from J, the gap between germline ends came to 15 bases. Germline V gene data show CDR1 as SGHTA and CDR2 as FQGTGA. The CDR3 has 16 amino acids. The CDR3 sequence is CASSPQSRAGANVLTF. CDR3 sequence (DNA): TGTGCCAGCAGCCCACAATCGAGGGCCGGGGCCAACGTCCTGACTTTC.

The J gene is TRBJ2-1, the V gene TRBV2; unclear D gene. This CDR3 is built from 11 residues. With 7 bases removed from V and 8 bases from J, the gap between germline ends came to 9 bases. CDR1 is SNHLY and CDR2 is FYNNEI in the germline V gene. CDR3 loop: CASTGAYEQFF. The CDR3 DNA sequence: TGTGCCAGCACCGGAGCGTATGAGCAGTTCTTC. The variable domain in full, completed from reference TRBV2 and TRBJ2-1, reads EPEVTQTPSHQVTQMGQEVILRCVPISNHLYFYWYRQILGQKVEFLVSFYNNEISEKSEIFDDQFSVERPDGSNFTLKIRSTKLEDSAMYFCASTGAYEQFFGPGTRLTVL.

This clone was recorded a few times. The V and J genes are TRBV5-1 and TRBJ2-1; 10 bases fit TRBD2. CDR3 length equals 17 residues. Germline CDR1 is SGHRS and CDR2 is YFSETQ. V trimming: 2 bases; J trimming: 7 bases; junction bases outside the gene matches: 12. CDR3 amino acids: CASSFLGAGGPNNEQFF. CDR3 nucleotide sequence: TGCGCCAGCAGCTTCCTAGGAGCGGGAGGGCCGAATAATGAGCAGTTCTTC. The full variable domain, with the rest looked up from reference TRBV5-1 and TRBJ2-1, is KAGVTQTPRYLIKTRGQQVTLSCSPISGHRSVSWYQQTPGQGLQFLFEYFSETQRNKGNFPGRFSGRQFSNSRSEMNVSTLELGDSALYLCASSFLGAGGPNNEQFFGPGTRLTVL.

The chain is built from TRBV29-1 and TRBJ1-4, with 8 nucleotides matching TRBD1. V trimming: 7 bases; J trimming: 0 bases; junction bases outside the gene matches: 13. This CDR3 has 17 amino acids. In germline, CDR1 is SQVTM, CDR2 ANQGSEA. CDR3 DNA: TGCAGCGCCAAGAAAGCCCGGACAGGGACAACTAATGAAAAACTGTTTTTT. This sequence encodes CSAKKARTGTTNEKLFF. Together with reference TRBV29-1 and TRBJ1-4, the CDR3 gives the full variable domain: SAVISQKPSRDICQRGTSLTIQCQVDSQVTMMFWYRQQPGQSLTLIATANQGSEATYESGFVIDKFPISRPNLTFSTLTVSNMSPEDSSIYLCSAKKARTGTTNEKLFFGSGTQLSVL.

This sequence joins TRBV7-9 and TRBJ1-2, with 8 positions matching TRBD1. The CDR3 spans 15 residues. The V gene end was trimmed by 7 bases and the J gene end by 1 base; junction bases not matched to a gene: 8. Germline CDR1 is SEHNR and CDR2 is FQNEAQ (reference sequence). The CDR3 region has the DNA TGTGCCAGCAACAGGGGGGGACTAAGTAACTATGGCTACACCTTC. This gives the protein CASNRGGLSNYGYTF.

The V and J genes are TRBV6-1 and TRBJ1-1; D ambiguous. V shed 6 bases and J shed 0 bases, with 11 bases lying between them. There are 14 residues in the CDR3. Germline V CDR1 and CDR2: MNHNS, SASEGT. Here the CDR3 DNA reads TGTGCCAGCAGGTCTTACCATATGAACACTGAAGCTTTCTTT. Translated: CASRSYHMNTEAFF.

CDR3 coding DNA: TGTGCCAGCAGTTTGGCGGGAATCAATGAAAAACTGTTTTTT. This translates into CASSLAGINEKLFF. The V and J genes are TRBV27 and TRBJ1-4; D not certain. Germline V lookup: CDR1 MNHEY, CDR2 SMNVEV (reference sequence). The length of the CDR3 is 14 residues. V lost 3 bases and J 5 bases, leaving 10 bases between the germline ends.

This clone was counted once. The J gene is TRBJ2-7, the V gene TRBV18; tentative D call: TRBD2 (5 bases). Germline CDR1 is KGHSH and CDR2 is LQKENI. V shed 3 bases and J shed 7 bases, with 13 bases lying between them. This CDR3 has 13 amino acids. CDR3 in DNA: TGTGCCAGCTCACCTATAGGTTCGGGGGAGCAGTACTTC. It translates to CASSPIGSGEQYF.

V usage is TRBV19 and J usage is TRBJ2-3; unclear D gene. Looked up from germline, CDR1 is LNHDA and CDR2 is SQIVND (reference sequence). V was clipped by 3 bases and J by 1 base, with 8 bases between them. There are 14 residues in the CDR3. CDR3: CASSMMSGTDTQYF. DNA for the CDR3: TGTGCCAGTAGTATGATGAGCGGCACAGATACGCAGTATTTT.

The table lists this clone with a count of one. The CDR3: CASSLDGGGTYEQFF. CDR3 bases: TGTGCCAGCAGCTTAGATGGGGGAGGGACTTATGAGCAGTTCTTC. The gene calls are TRBV7-8 and TRBJ2-1; 7 bases align to TRBD2. CDR3 length equals 15 residues. Germline values: CDR1 SGHVS, CDR2 FQNEAQ. The J segment lost 8 bases and the V segment lost 1 base, leaving 8 bases of the junction unmatched. Full variable domain (remainder filled in from reference TRBV7-8 and TRBJ2-1): GAGVSQSPRYKVAKRGQDVALRCDPISGHVSLFWYQQALGQGPEFLTYFQNEAQLDKSGLPSDRFFAERPEGSVSTLKIQRTQQEDSAVYLCASSLDGGGTYEQFFGPGTRLTVL.

This clone appeared once. The V call is TRBV5-5, the J call TRBJ2-7; tentatively, D is TRBD1 (6 bases). Trimming shortened V by 4 bases and J by 6 bases, and 14 bases separated the two germline ends. CDR1 is SGHKS, CDR2 YYEKEE, per germline (reference sequence). The CDR3 has 13 residues. CDR3 region: CASSTNREFEQYF. The CDR3 nucleotides read TGTGCCAGCAGCACGAACAGGGAATTCGAGCAGTACTTC.

DNA of the CDR3: TGTGCCAGCCCCGGGCGGGAGGTCTTCGATGGCTACACCTTC. Residues: CASPGREVFDGYTF. The V gene is TRBV5-8, the J gene TRBJ1-2, with D unresolved. Germline V gene sequence: CDR1 SGHTS, CDR2 YDEGEE. Trimming removed 7 bases from V and 6 bases from J, with 19 bases in between. This CDR3 has 14 amino acids.

The rearrangement uses TRBV7-9 and TRBJ1-4, with TRBD1 identical over 7 bases. Per germline, CDR1 SEHNR and CDR2 FQNEAQ (reference sequence). CDR3 length: 17 residues. The trim removed 3 bases at V and 8 bases at J, leaving 15 bases unmatched. CDR3 DNA sequence: TGTGCCAGCAGCTTCTTTCTCACCCCAGGGGGGAACGAAAAACTGTTTTTT. It encodes CASSFFLTPGGNEKLFF. Using reference TRBV7-9 and TRBJ1-4 for the parts outside the CDR3, the full variable domain is DTGVSQNPRHKITKRGQNVTFRCDPISEHNRLYWYRQTLGQGPEFLTYFQNEAQLEKSRLLSDRFSAERPKGSFSTLEIQRTEQGDSAMYLCASSFFLTPGGNEKLFFGSGTQLSVL.

The CDR3 DNA reads as TGTGCCAGCAGTATACAGGAGCCCCAGCATTTT. Protein product: CASSIQEPQHF. The chain couples TRBV6-5 to TRBJ1-5; possibly TRBD1 for D (5 bases). CDR3 size: 11 residues. CDR1 MNHEY and CDR2 SVGAGI come from the germline V gene. The V end lost 5 bases, the J end lost 8 bases, and 7 bases lay between the germline ends.

The J gene is TRBJ2-2, the V gene TRBV10-3; D perhaps matches TRBD2 (6 bases). Germline assignment: CDR1 ENHRY and CDR2 SYGVKD. The CDR3 totals 16 residues. Trimming stripped 4 bases from V and 2 bases from J, with 14 bases between. The CDR3 DNA reads TGTGCCATCAGTGGTCCGGGACTGGGAAACACCGGGGAGCTGTTTTTT. As protein: CAISGPGLGNTGELFF.

This clone appeared a few times. The chain is built from TRBV5-1 and TRBJ2-1, with unresolved D. V was cut by 4 bases and J by 7 bases, with 15 bases left in between. CDR1 and CDR2 from the germline V gene are SGHRS and YFSETQ. The CDR3 is 14 residues long. The CDR3 DNA reads as TGCGCCAGCAGCCGGTTATCCCAGGAGAATGAGCAGTTCTTC. Encoded protein: CASSRLSQENEQFF.

This clone was detected only once. The gene calls are TRBV6-1 and TRBJ2-5, with TRBD2 identical over 9 bases. J lost 5 bases, V lost 6 bases, and 10 bases had no gene match. The CDR3 is made up of 15 amino acids. Germline assignment: CDR1 MNHNS and CDR2 SASEGT. CDR3 DNA: TGTGCCAGCAGCCAGGTAGCGGGAGAGCAGGAGACCCAGTACTTC. Translated: CASSQVAGEQETQYF.

The chain recombines TRBV5-1 with TRBJ1-4; perhaps TRBD1 as D (5 bases). Germline-derived CDR1 and CDR2 are SGHRS and YFSETQ. CDR3 size: 16 residues. V was shortened by 0 bases and J by 5 bases, with 14 bases between the two germline ends. CDR3 DNA sequence: TGCGCCAGCAGCTTGGGTTCCGGGGGTAGAAATGAAAAACTGTTTTTT. It encodes CASSLGSGGRNEKLFF.

There are a few counts of this clone. The chain carries TRBV30 and TRBJ2-7; tentatively, D is TRBD2 (6 bases). Trimming shortened V by 7 bases and J by 3 bases, and 13 bases separated the two germline ends. The CDR3 contains 12 residues. CDR1 and CDR2 (germline): GTSNPN, SVGIG (reference sequence). In nucleotides, the CDR3 is TGTGCCTTGGAGGGGCGTTTCTACGAGCAGTACTTC. It codes for CALEGRFYEQYF.

In this sample, this clone turned up a few times. V gene TRBV29-1 combines with J gene TRBJ1-2; D unclear. The CDR3 sequence is 10 residues long. Trimming cost V 4 bases and J 5 bases, with 5 bases left between them. CDR1 is SQVTM, CDR2 ANQGSEA, per germline. Here the CDR3 reads CSVGGYGYTF. The CDR3 DNA reads TGCAGCGTTGGAGGGTATGGCTACACCTTC.

The chain has TRBV19 and TRBJ1-3; possibly TRBD1 for D (5 bases). The CDR3 is made up of 14 amino acids. V lost 10 bases and J 0 bases, leaving 13 bases between the germline ends. Germline V gene lookup returns CDR1 LNHDA and CDR2 SQIVND (reference sequence). The CDR3 spells CATLGGFSGNTIYF. In DNA form, the CDR3 reads TGTGCCACCCTGGGGGGTTTCTCTGGAAACACCATATATTTT.

This clone was observed a few times. In DNA, the CDR3 is TGTGCCAGCAGCTTGGGAGTACAGGGTCTGTTGAGTGAAGCTTTCTTT. It codes for CASSLGVQGLLSEAFF. The chain uses TRBV5-8 and TRBJ1-1; tentative D call: TRBD1 (6 bases). V was clipped by 0 bases and J by 7 bases, with 19 bases between them. The germline CDR1 and CDR2 sequences are SGHTS and YDEGEE. This CDR3 comprises 16 residues.

The chain couples TRBV29-1 to TRBJ1-2; the D is unclear. V lost 2 bases, J lost 2 bases, and 6 bases lay in between. The germline CDR1 and CDR2 sequences are SQVTM and ANQGSEA. The length of the CDR3 is 12 residues. The DNA for the CDR3 is TGCAGCGTTGAAAGTCAGAACTATGGCTACACCTTC. Translation gives CSVESQNYGYTF.